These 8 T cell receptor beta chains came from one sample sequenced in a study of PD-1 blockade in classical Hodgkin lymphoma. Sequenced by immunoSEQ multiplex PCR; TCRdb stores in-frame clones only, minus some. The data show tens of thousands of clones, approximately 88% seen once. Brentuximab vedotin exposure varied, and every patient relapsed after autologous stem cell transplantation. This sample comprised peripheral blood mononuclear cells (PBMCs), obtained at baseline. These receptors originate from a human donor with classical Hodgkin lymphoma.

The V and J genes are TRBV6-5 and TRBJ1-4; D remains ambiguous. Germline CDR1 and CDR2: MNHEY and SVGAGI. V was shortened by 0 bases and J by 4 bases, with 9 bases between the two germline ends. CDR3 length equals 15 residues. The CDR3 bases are TGTGCCAGCAGTTACTCCGGGCAGAATAATGAAAAACTGTTTTTT. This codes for CASSYSGQNNEKLFF.

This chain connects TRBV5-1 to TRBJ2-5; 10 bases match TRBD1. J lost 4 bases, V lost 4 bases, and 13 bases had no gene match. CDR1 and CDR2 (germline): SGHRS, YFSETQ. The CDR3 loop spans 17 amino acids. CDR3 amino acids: CASSQYFLGQGTETQYF. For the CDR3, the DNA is TGCGCCAGCAGCCAGTACTTTTTGGGACAGGGGACAGAGACCCAGTACTTC. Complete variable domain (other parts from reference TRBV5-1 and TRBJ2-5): KAGVTQTPRYLIKTRGQQVTLSCSPISGHRSVSWYQQTPGQGLQFLFEYFSETQRNKGNFPGRFSGRQFSNSRSEMNVSTLELGDSALYLCASSQYFLGQGTETQYFGPGTRLLVL.

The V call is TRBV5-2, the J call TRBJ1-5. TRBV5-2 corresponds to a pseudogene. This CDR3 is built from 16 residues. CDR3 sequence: CASSPDSHYSNQPQHF. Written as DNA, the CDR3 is TGTGCCAGCAGCCCCGATAGTCATTATAGCAATCAGCCCCAGCATTTT.

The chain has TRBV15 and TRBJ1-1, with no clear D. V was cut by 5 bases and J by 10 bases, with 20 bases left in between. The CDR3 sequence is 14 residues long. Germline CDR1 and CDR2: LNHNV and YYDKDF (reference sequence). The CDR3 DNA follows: TGTGCCACCAGCCCTCCAGGAGGTGTTCTTCCAGCTTTCTTT. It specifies CATSPPGGVLPAFF.

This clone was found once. The CDR3 loop is CASSYSRGQDYGYTF. DNA of the CDR3: TGTGCCAGCAGTTACTCGAGGGGACAGGACTATGGCTACACCTTC. This chain connects TRBV6-5 to TRBJ1-2; 8 bases map to TRBD1. The junction had 3 bases not matched to a gene; V was cut back by 0 bases and J by 3 bases. From germline, CDR1 is MNHEY and CDR2 SVGAGI. CDR3 size: 15 residues.

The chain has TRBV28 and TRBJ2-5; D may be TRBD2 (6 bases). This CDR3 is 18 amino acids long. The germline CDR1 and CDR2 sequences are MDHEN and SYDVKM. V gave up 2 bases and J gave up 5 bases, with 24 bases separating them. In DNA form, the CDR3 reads TGTGCCAGCAGTTTAAATTGGGCCCCTATATCCCGGGGGGAGACCCAGTACTTC. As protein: CASSLNWAPISRGETQYF.

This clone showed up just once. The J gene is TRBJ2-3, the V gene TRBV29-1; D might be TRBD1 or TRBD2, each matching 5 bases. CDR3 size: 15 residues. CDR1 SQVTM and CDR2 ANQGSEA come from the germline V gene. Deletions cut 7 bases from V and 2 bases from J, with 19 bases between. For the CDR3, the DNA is TGCAGCGCCTCCCGGGGCAGCGCTAACACAGATACGCAGTATTTT. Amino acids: CSASRGSANTDTQYF.

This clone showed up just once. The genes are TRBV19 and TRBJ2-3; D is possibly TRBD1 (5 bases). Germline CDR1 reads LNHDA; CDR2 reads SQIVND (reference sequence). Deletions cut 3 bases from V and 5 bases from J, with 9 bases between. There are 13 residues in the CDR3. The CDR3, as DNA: TGTGCCAGTAGTATGATGACAGAAGATACGCAGTATTTT. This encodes CASSMMTEDTQYF.